What follows are 10 T cell receptor beta chains derived from one specimen sequenced in a study of blood T cells in healthy people across ages. The use of a sample-barcoded 5' primer and a J-beta primer mix characterized a second PCR of about 7 to 12 cycles. One entry per CDR3 protein, called by TCRdb with MiXCR from the 5' RACE reads. The sample carries around 670,000 distinct CDR3 sequences, approximately 30% recorded once. The sequencing input was blood. These receptors were collected from an elderly woman in good health.

This clonotype was seen repeatedly, ten times or more. V is TRBV29-1 and J is TRBJ1-2; TRBD1 might be the D (5 bases). CDR1 is SQVTM, CDR2 ANQGSEA, per germline. The CDR3 consists of 14 residues. Trimming left V 5 bases short and J 7 bases short, with 20 bases between. The CDR3 nucleotides are TGCAGCGTTAAATGGCGGGGCGAATCTACTGGCTACACCTTC. This translates into CSVKWRGESTGYTF.

This clonotype was counted at least ten times. Here the CDR3 reads CASSLGSEKLIQYF. The CDR3 nucleotides read TGTGCCAGCAGCTTAGGTAGCGAAAAACTCATTCAGTACTTC. The V gene is TRBV5-4, the J gene TRBJ2-4; tentatively, D is TRBD2 (5 bases). This CDR3 has 14 amino acids. CDR1 and CDR2 from the germline V gene are SGHNT and YYREEE (reference sequence). V gave up 2 bases and J gave up 9 bases, with 15 bases separating them.

In regard to this clonotype: A read error may produce the germline difference seen at one junction end. The chain joins TRBV6-1 to TRBJ1-4; the D gene is possibly TRBD1 (5 bases). The CDR3 extends over 15 amino acids. Germline CDR1 is MNHNS and CDR2 is SASEGT. In DNA form, the CDR3 reads TGTGCCAGCAGTGAAACTCGGGGCATTAATGAAAAACGGTTTTTT. Translation gives CASSETRGINEKRFF.

The table lists this clonotype with many counts. The J gene is TRBJ2-3, the V gene TRBV12-3 or TRBV12-4, with 12 bases matching TRBD2. This CDR3 is built from 17 residues. V trimming: 1 base; J trimming: 2 bases; junction bases outside the gene matches: 4. DNA for the CDR3: TGTGCCAGCAGTTTAGTAGGACTAGCGGGGCCCACAGATACGCAGTATTTT. Translating gives CASSLVGLAGPTDTQYF.

This clonotype came up a few times. A much larger clone lies one base from this, so it may be a read error. V gene TRBV7-3 combines with J gene TRBJ2-5, with TRBD2 matching over 10 bases. This CDR3 region has 15 residues. The V segment lost 1 base and the J segment 4 bases; nucleotides outside the gene matches: 3. Germline CDR1 reads SGHTA; CDR2 reads FQGTGA. CDR3 protein: CASSLRPSGGETQYF. The CDR3, as DNA: TGTGCCAGCAGCTTAAGGCCTAGCGGGGGAGAGACCCAGTACTTC.

This clonotype was picked up many times. The V and J genes are TRBV7-2 and TRBJ2-7; 8 positions match TRBD1. The germline V gene has CDR1 SGHTA and CDR2 FQGNSA. V lost 4 bases, J lost 4 bases, and 9 bases stayed unmatched. This CDR3 region has 15 residues. CDR3 coding DNA: TGTGCCAGCAGCTCACCAGGGGGCGCAAAGTACGAGCAGTACTTC. Amino acids: CASSSPGGAKYEQYF.

This clonotype was seen a few times. The gene calls are TRBV6-1 and TRBJ1-2; TRBD1 might be the D (6 bases). Germline loops: CDR1 MNHNS, CDR2 SASEGT. This CDR3 contains 15 residues. V was pared by 5 bases and J by 2 bases, with 15 bases between. DNA for the CDR3: TGTGCCAGCAGTCTGGTTACAGGGCCAAACTATGGCTACACCTTC. Encoded protein: CASSLVTGPNYGYTF.

This clonotype was seen ten or more times. The rearrangement links TRBV20-1 to TRBJ2-1; possible D gene TRBD1, 6 bases. V shed 3 bases and J shed 4 bases, with 13 bases lying between them. CDR3 length equals 14 residues. The germline CDR1 and CDR2 sequences are DFQATT and SNEGSKA (reference sequence). In DNA, the CDR3 is TGCAGTGCTAGGGACAGAGAACATTACAATGAGCAGTTCTTC. It codes for CSARDREHYNEQFF.

In this sample, this clonotype turned up many times. This chain joins TRBV20-1 and TRBJ1-5, with D perhaps TRBD1 (6 bases). This CDR3 is 16 amino acids long. Germline assignment: CDR1 DFQATT and CDR2 SNEGSKA (reference sequence). V lost 3 bases, J lost 3 bases, and 18 bases lay in between. CDR3 bases: TGCAGTGCTAGGGAGGTCGGCAGGGGAGACAATCAGCCCCAGCATTTT. Amino acid sequence: CSAREVGRGDNQPQHF.

This clonotype was counted many times. The V and J genes are TRBV12-5 and TRBJ2-6; D is perhaps TRBD1 or TRBD2 (5 bases each). The V gene's germline CDR1 is LGHNT and CDR2 FRNRAP. With 6 bases removed from V and 0 bases from J, the gap between germline ends came to 15 bases. The CDR3 contains 17 residues. Here the CDR3 reads CASGRWAGSSGANVLTF. The CDR3 DNA is TGTGCTAGTGGGAGATGGGCAGGGAGCTCTGGGGCCAACGTCCTGACTTTC.